These T cell receptor beta chains were read from a single sample in a study of post-analysis software for immune sequencing data. TCRdb processed the PCR reads anew with MiXCR; each CDR3 protein has one entry. The sample lists hundreds of thousands of distinct CDR3 sequences, 55% to 60% occurring once. The specimen was blood. These receptors all stem from a girl aged 2 to 10 with multiple sclerosis. CDR3s include the opening cysteine and the closing phenylalanine or tryptophan. Fields, in order: clone size, V gene, J gene, CDR3 protein. Size values are once, few and many counts, or a class for expanded clones, and some rows have none.

clone_size: once; v_call: TRBV12-3/TRBV12-4; j_call: TRBJ1-5; cdr3_aa: CASSLGGRDDQPQHF
clone_size: .; v_call: TRBV10-3; j_call: TRBJ1-2; cdr3_aa: CAISEPGGPGTSGYTF
clone_size: .; v_call: TRBV3-1; j_call: TRBJ2-1; cdr3_aa: CASKAWTGLGDEQFF
clone_size: few; v_call: TRBV6-4; j_call: TRBJ2-3; cdr3_aa: CASSDSTATFTDTQYF
clone_size: .; v_call: TRBV20-1; j_call: TRBJ2-7; cdr3_aa: CSATRAGDEQYF
clone_size: .; v_call: TRBV7-9; j_call: TRBJ1-5; cdr3_aa: CASSLAWGPPQHF
clone_size: few; v_call: TRBV4-1; j_call: TRBJ2-7; cdr3_aa: CASSQDREQYF
clone_size: .; v_call: TRBV6-5; j_call: TRBJ2-7; cdr3_aa: CASRTAGLSYEQYF
clone_size: .; v_call: TRBV20-1; j_call: TRBJ1-2; cdr3_aa: CSASLTGGDIYGYTF
clone_size: .; v_call: TRBV5-1; j_call: TRBJ2-7; cdr3_aa: CASSANRGYEQYF
clone_size: .; v_call: TRBV6-5; j_call: .; cdr3_aa: CASSYTGSETQYF
clone_size: .; v_call: TRBV20-1; j_call: TRBJ2-4; cdr3_aa: CSASTSGRAFEQYF
clone_size: once; v_call: TRBV7-9; j_call: TRBJ2-3; cdr3_aa: CASSPVLTDTQYF
clone_size: .; v_call: TRBV11-2; j_call: TRBJ2-5; cdr3_aa: CASSFSGLVPQETQYF
clone_size: few; v_call: TRBV6-2/TRBV6-3; j_call: TRBJ2-5; cdr3_aa: CASSYPGGFNQETQYF
clone_size: .; v_call: TRBV7-2; j_call: TRBJ2-3; cdr3_aa: CASSLLGATQYF
clone_size: .; v_call: TRBV5-1; j_call: TRBJ2-3; cdr3_aa: CASMWREHTDTQYF
clone_size: .; v_call: TRBV5-6; j_call: TRBJ1-2; cdr3_aa: CASSLTGSKYGYTF
clone_size: few; v_call: TRBV7-2; j_call: TRBJ2-3; cdr3_aa: CASRRRGEDTQYF
clone_size: .; v_call: TRBV5-1; j_call: TRBJ2-5; cdr3_aa: CASSSRGHVETQYF
clone_size: .; v_call: TRBV7-2; j_call: TRBJ1-5; cdr3_aa: CASSPGLGASNQPQHF
clone_size: .; v_call: TRBV12-3/TRBV12-4; j_call: TRBJ2-1; cdr3_aa: CASGAGGNDEQFF
clone_size: .; v_call: TRBV4-3; j_call: TRBJ2-1; cdr3_aa: CASSQDQPGGPGEQFF
clone_size: .; v_call: TRBV29-1; j_call: TRBJ2-1; cdr3_aa: CSVDEWEDRVKRNPYNEQFF
clone_size: .; v_call: TRBV5-1; j_call: TRBJ2-5; cdr3_aa: CASSTRTDQETQYF
clone_size: .; v_call: TRBV2; j_call: TRBJ2-6; cdr3_aa: CASSPGQGATGANVLTF
clone_size: few; v_call: TRBV11-2; j_call: TRBJ2-5; cdr3_aa: CASSLAFKAGIQETQYF
clone_size: .; v_call: TRBV20-1; j_call: TRBJ1-1; cdr3_aa: CSARLGGMGTEAFF
clone_size: .; v_call: TRBV10-3; j_call: TRBJ1-4; cdr3_aa: CAIRAGQTNEKLFF
clone_size: few; v_call: TRBV29-1; j_call: TRBJ2-1; cdr3_aa: CSVSPGQGIYNEQFF
clone_size: .; v_call: TRBV28; j_call: TRBJ2-1; cdr3_aa: CASSYTGKRSYNEQFF
clone_size: .; v_call: TRBV10-3; j_call: TRBJ1-2; cdr3_aa: CAISESRQVHYGYTF
clone_size: .; v_call: TRBV5-1; j_call: TRBJ2-6; cdr3_aa: CASSSTTGNGANVLTF
clone_size: .; v_call: TRBV11-2; j_call: TRBJ2-7; cdr3_aa: CASSLDYLSSYEQYF
clone_size: .; v_call: TRBV29-1; j_call: TRBJ1-1; cdr3_aa: CSVAGDVKAFF
clone_size: few; v_call: TRBV20-1; j_call: TRBJ2-3; cdr3_aa: CSAWLAGTDTQYF
clone_size: .; v_call: TRBV29-1; j_call: TRBJ2-5; cdr3_aa: CSVDGLGQETQYF